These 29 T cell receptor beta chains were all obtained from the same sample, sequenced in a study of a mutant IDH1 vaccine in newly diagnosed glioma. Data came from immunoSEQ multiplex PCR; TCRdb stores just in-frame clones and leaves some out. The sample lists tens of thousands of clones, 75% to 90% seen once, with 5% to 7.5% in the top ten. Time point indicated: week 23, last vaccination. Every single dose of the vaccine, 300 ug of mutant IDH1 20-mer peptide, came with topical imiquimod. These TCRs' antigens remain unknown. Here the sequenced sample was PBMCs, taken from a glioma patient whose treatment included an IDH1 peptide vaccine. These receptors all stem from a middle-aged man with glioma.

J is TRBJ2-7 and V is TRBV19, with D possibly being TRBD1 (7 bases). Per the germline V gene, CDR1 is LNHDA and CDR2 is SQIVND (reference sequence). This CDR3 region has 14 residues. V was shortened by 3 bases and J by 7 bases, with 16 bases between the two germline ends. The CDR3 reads CASSMEGAYEEQYF. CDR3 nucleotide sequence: TGTGCCAGTAGTATGGAGGGGGCTTATGAAGAGCAGTACTTC.

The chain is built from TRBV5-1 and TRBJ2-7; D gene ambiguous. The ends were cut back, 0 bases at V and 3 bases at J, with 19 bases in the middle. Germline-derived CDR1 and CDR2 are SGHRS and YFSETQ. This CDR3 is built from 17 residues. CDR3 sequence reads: CASSLAQGGRLGYEQYF. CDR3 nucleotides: TGCGCCAGCAGCTTGGCCCAAGGCGGCCGCTTAGGCTACGAGCAGTACTTC.

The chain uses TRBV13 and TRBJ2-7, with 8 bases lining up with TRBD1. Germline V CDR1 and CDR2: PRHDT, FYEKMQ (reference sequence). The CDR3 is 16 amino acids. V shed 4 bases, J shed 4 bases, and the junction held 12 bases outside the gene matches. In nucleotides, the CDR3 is TGTGCCAGCAGCTCCCCCTCCGGCACAGGGGGTTACGAGCAGTACTTC. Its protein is CASSSPSGTGGYEQYF.

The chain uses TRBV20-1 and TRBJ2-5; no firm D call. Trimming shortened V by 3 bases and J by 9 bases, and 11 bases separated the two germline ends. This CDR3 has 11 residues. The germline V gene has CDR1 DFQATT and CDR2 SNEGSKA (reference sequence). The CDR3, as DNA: TGCAGTGCTAGTACGGTCCTCGCCCAGTACTTC. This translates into CSASTVLAQYF.

Here the CDR3 DNA reads TGTGCCAGCTCCCCCCCAGGGGGGCTCAGGGATGAGCAGTTCTTC. Protein sequence: CASSPPGGLRDEQFF. The rearrangement links TRBV18 to TRBJ2-1, with a possible D match to TRBD1 (7 bases). Germline assignment: CDR1 KGHSH and CDR2 LQKENI. The ends were cut back, 6 bases at V and 8 bases at J, with 20 bases in the middle. This CDR3 spans 15 amino acids.

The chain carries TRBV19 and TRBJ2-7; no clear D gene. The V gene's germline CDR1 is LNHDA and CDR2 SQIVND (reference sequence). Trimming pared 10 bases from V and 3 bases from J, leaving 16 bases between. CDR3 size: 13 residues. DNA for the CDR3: TGTGCCATAGCCCCTGGGGTAGGCTACGAGCAGTACTTC. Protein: CAIAPGVGYEQYF.

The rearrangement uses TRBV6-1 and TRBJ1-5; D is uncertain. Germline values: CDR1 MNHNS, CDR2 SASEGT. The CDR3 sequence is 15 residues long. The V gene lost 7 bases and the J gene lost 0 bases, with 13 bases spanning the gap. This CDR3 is CASIGGVYSNQPQHF. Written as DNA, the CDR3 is TGTGCCAGCATAGGTGGGGTTTATAGCAATCAGCCCCAGCATTTT.

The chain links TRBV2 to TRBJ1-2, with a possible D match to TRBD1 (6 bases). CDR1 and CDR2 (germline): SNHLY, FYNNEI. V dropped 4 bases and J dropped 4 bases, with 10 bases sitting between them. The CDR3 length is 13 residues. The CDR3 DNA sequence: TGTGCCAGCAGTGCAGGGGCAGTCTATGGCTACACCTTC. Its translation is CASSAGAVYGYTF.

CDR3 nucleotide sequence: TGTGCCAGCAGCTCCGACTACAATGAGCAGTTCTTC. As protein: CASSSDYNEQFF. The chain joins TRBV13 to TRBJ2-1, with D uncertain. V was cut by 4 bases and J by 3 bases, with 4 bases left in between. Germline CDR1 PRHDT, CDR2 FYEKMQ (reference sequence). There are 12 residues in the CDR3.

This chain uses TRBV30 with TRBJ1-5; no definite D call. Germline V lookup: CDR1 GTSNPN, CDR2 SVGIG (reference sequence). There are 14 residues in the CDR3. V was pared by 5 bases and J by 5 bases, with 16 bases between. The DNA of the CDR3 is TGTGCCTGGGGCACAGCCCCTGGGGATCAGCCCCAGCATTTT. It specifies CAWGTAPGDQPQHF.

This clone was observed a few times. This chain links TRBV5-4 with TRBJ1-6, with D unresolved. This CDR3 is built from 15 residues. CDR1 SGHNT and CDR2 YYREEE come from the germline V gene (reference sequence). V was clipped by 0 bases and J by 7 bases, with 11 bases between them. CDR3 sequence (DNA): TGTGCCAGCAGCTTGGCCTCTGGGAGAAATTCACCCCTCCACTTT. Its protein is CASSLASGRNSPLHF.

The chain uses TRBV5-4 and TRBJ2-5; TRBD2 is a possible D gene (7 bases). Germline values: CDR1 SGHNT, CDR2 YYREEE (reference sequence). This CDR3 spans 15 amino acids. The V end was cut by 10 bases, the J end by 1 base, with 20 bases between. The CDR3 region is CAGSPYGGLQETQYF. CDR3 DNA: TGTGCCGGCTCCCCCTACGGGGGGCTCCAAGAGACCCAGTACTTC. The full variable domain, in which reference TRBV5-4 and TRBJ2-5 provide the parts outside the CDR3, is ETGVTQSPTHLIKTRGQQVTLRCSSQSGHNTVSWYQQALGQGPQFIFQYYREEENGRGNFPPRFSGLQFPNYSSELNVNALELDDSALYLCAGSPYGGLQETQYFGPGTRLLVL.

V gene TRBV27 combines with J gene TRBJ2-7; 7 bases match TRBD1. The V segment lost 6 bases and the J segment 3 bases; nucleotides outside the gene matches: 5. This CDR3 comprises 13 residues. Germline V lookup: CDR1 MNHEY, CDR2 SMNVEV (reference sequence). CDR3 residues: CASSANRGYEQYF. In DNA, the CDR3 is TGTGCCAGCAGCGCCAACAGGGGCTACGAGCAGTACTTC.

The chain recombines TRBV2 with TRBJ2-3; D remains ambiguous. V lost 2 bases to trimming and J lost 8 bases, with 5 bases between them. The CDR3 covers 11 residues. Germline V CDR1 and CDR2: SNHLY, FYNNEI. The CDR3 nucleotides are TGTGCCAGCAGTGAACCCACTACGCAGTATTTT. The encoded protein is CASSEPTTQYF. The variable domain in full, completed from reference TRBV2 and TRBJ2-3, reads EPEVTQTPSHQVTQMGQEVILRCVPISNHLYFYWYRQILGQKVEFLVSFYNNEISEKSEIFDDQFSVERPDGSNFTLKIRSTKLEDSAMYFCASSEPTTQYFGPGTRLTVL.

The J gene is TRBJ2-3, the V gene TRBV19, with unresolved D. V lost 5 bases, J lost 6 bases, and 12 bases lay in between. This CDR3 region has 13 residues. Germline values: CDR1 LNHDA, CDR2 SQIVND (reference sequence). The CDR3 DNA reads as TGTGCCAGTAGTTCGGGTAGTGGTGATACGCAGTATTTT. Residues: CASSSGSGDTQYF.

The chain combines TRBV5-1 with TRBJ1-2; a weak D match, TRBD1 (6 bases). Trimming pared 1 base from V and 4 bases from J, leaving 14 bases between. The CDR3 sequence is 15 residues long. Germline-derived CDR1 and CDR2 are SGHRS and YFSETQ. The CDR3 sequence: CASSLSGAQGYGYTF. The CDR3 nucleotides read TGCGCCAGCAGCTTGTCAGGGGCGCAAGGCTATGGCTACACCTTC.

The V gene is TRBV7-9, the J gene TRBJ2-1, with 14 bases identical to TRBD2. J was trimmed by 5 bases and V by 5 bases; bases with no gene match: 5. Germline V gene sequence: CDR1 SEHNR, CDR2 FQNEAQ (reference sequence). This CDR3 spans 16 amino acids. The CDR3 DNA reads TGTGCCAGCAGCCGACTAGCGGGGGGGCCAAACAATGAGCAGTTCTTC. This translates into CASSRLAGGPNNEQFF.

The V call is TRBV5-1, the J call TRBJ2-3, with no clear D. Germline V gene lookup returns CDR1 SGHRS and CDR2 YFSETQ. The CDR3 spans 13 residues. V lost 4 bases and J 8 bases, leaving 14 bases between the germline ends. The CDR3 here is CASSEDGRATQYF. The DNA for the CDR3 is TGCGCCAGCAGCGAGGACGGAAGAGCTACGCAGTATTTT.

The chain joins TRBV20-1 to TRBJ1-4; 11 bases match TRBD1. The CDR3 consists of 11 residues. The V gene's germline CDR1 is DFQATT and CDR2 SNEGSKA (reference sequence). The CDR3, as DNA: TGCGGGGTGGGGACAGGGGGAAAACTGTTTTTT. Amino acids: CGVGTGGKLFF.

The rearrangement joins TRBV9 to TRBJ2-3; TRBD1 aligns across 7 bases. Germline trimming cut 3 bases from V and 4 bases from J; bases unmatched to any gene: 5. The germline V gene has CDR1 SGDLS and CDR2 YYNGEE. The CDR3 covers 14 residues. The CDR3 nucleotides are TGTGCCAGCAGCGCAGGGGGTTGGGCAGATACGCAGTATTTT. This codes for CASSAGGWADTQYF.

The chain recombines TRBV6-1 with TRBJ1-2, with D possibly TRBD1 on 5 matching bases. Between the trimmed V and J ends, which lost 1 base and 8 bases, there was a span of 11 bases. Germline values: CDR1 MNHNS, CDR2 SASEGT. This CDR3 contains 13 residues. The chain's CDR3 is CASSEEGRGGYTF. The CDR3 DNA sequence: TGTGCCAGCAGTGAAGAGGGGCGGGGGGGCTACACCTTC.

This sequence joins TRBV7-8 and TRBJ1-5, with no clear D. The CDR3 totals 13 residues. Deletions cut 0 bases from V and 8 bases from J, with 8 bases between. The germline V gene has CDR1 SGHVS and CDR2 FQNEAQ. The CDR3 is CASSLAGREPQHF. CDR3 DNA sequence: TGTGCCAGCAGCTTAGCCGGAAGGGAGCCCCAGCATTTT.

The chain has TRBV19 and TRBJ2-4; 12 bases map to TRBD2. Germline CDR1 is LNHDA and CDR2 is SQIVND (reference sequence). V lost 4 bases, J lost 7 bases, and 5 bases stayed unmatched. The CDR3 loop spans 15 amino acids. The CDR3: CASSNLAGGRNIQYF. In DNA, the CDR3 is TGTGCCAGTAGTAATCTAGCGGGGGGGCGGAACATTCAGTACTTC.

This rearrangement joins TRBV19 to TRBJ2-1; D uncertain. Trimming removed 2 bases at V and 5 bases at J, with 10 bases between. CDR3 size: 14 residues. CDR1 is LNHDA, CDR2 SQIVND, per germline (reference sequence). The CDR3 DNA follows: TGTGCCAGTAGTATAAGCTGGTCCAACAATGAGCAGTTCTTC. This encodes CASSISWSNNEQFF.

The CDR3 DNA follows: TGTGCCGAGGAAGGTTGCGGCACTGAAGCTTTCTTT. Translation gives CAEEGCGTEAFF. The chain joins TRBV6-5 to TRBJ1-1; D not certain. Trimming stripped 11 bases from V and 4 bases from J, with 14 bases between. The CDR3 extends over 12 amino acids. Germline V gives CDR1 MNHEY, CDR2 SVGAGI.

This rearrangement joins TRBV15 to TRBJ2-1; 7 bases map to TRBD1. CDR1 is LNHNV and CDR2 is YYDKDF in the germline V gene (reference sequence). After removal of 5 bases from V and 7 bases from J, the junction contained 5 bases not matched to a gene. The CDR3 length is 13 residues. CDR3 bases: TGTGCCACCAGCGGATACAGGGGTAATGAGCAGTTCTTC. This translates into CATSGYRGNEQFF.

CDR3 DNA: TGTGCCAGCAGTGAGGGACAGGGTTTGGGAACTGAAGCTTTCTTT. It encodes CASSEGQGLGTEAFF. This chain links TRBV2 with TRBJ1-1; 9 bases map to TRBD1. Germline values: CDR1 SNHLY, CDR2 FYNNEI. The V gene end was trimmed by 3 bases and the J gene end by 5 bases; junction bases not matched to a gene: 7. The CDR3 covers 15 residues.

As DNA, the CDR3 is TGTGCCAGCAGCTTGGCCTTTTGGACCGAGAACACTGAAGCTTTCTTT. This translates into CASSLAFWTENTEAFF. The rearrangement links TRBV5-4 to TRBJ1-1; D is undetermined. The CDR3 has 16 amino acids. The germline CDR1 and CDR2 sequences are SGHNT and YYREEE (reference sequence). The germline V and J ends were trimmed by 0 bases and 1 base, with 13 bases remaining between them.

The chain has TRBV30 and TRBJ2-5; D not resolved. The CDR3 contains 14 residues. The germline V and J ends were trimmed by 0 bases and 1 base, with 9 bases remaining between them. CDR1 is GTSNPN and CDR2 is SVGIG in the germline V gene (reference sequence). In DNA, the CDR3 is TGTGCCTGGAGTGTACACCGGAGCCAAGAGACCCAGTACTTC. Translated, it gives CAWSVHRSQETQYF.